These T cell receptor beta chains were read from a single sample in a study of cytomegalovirus exposure and HLA in healthy donors. This table comes from immunoSEQ multiplex PCR, and its TCRdb copy is limited to in-frame clones, with some not included. The sample has some 150,000 clones, roughly 81% seen once. Sample: PBMCs. The receptors stem from a woman between 45 and 60 years old in good health and CMV-seronegative. Each CDR3 is given with its conserved first and last residue. The order of the fields is clone size, D gene, J gene, V gene, CDR3 DNA, CDR3 protein. The D gene is left open where the match is weak. Rows may omit the clone size; those that give it use once, few, many or a size class.

-,-,TRBJ2-1,TRBV7-2,TGTGCCAGCAGCCCCCACTCCGGGGAGCAGTTCTTC,CASSPHSGEQFF
-,-,TRBJ2-3,TRBV27,TGTGCCAGCAGTTGGGGGAGGTACACAGATACGCAGTATTTT,CASSWGRYTDTQYF
once,TRBD1,TRBJ2-5,TRBV5-5,TGTGCCAGCAGTTTCGACAGGGGTAGTGGGGAGACCCAGTACTTC,CASSFDRGSGETQYF
-,-,TRBJ2-5,TRBV7-6,TGTGCCAGCAGCTTACCCCTAGAGACCCAGTACTTC,CASSLPLETQYF
-,-,TRBJ1-6,TRBV6-5,TGTGCCAGCAGTTACGGGGGGTCGGGTAATTCACCCCTCCACTTT,CASSYGGSGNSPLHF
-,-,TRBJ1-2,TRBV27,TGTGCCAGCAGTCCCCAGGAGGGCTATGGCTACACCTTC,CASSPQEGYGYTF
-,-,TRBJ2-1,TRBV6-5,TGTGCCAGCAGGCCCGGGGTAGCCTACAATGAGCAGTTCTTC,CASRPGVAYNEQFF
-,TRBD1,TRBJ2-2,TRBV7-9,TGTGCCAGCAGCTTAGGGACAGGGGGCTACACCGGGGAGCTGTTTTTT,CASSLGTGGYTGELFF
-,-,TRBJ1-1,TRBV29-1,TGCAGCGGGTCGGGACACCTGAACACTGAAGCTTTCTTT,CSGSGHLNTEAFF
-,-,TRBJ2-3,TRBV29-1,TGCAGCGTTGTACGCGGGAGCACAGATACGCAGTATTTT,CSVVRGSTDTQYF
-,TRBD2,TRBJ2-1,TRBV6-4,TGTGCCAGCAGTGAACTCGGGGGGGCAAGTGAGCAGTTCTTC,CASSELGGASEQFF
once,-,TRBJ1-5,TRBV2,TGTGCCAGCAAATTTGACTCCAATCAGCCCCAGCATTTT,CASKFDSNQPQHF
-,TRBD1,TRBJ1-4,TRBV4-2,TGTGCCAGCAGCCAAGGGACAGGGGGCGCGGGGGAAAAACTGTTTTTT,CASSQGTGGAGEKLFF
-,TRBD1,TRBJ2-3,TRBV30,TGTGCCTGGAGTGACGGACAGGGGGCGGGCGGAGATACGCAGTATTTT,CAWSDGQGAGGDTQYF
-,TRBD1,TRBJ1-1,TRBV5-1,TGCGCCAGCAGCAAATTGACAGGGGAGAACACTGAAGCTTTCTTT,CASSKLTGENTEAFF
-,-,TRBJ1-5,TRBV30,TGTGCCTGGAGCTCAGGTCTTGATCAGCCCCAGCATTTT,CAWSSGLDQPQHF
-,TRBD1,TRBJ1-5,TRBV28,TGTGCCAGCAGGCCGGGACAGGTCAATCAGCCCCAGCATTTT,CASRPGQVNQPQHF
-,TRBD1,TRBJ2-7,TRBV4-3,TGCGCCAGCAGCCAGGGACAGGGTCAATCCTACGAGCAGTACTTC,CASSQGQGQSYEQYF
once,-,TRBJ2-3,TRBV5-6,TGTGCCAGCAGCTTCACAGGGACAGATACGCAGTATTTT,CASSFTGTDTQYF
-,-,TRBJ2-7,TRBV11-2,TGTGCCAGCAGCTCAGGGATCCACGAGCAGTACTTC,CASSSGIHEQYF
-,-,TRBJ1-5,TRBV7-9,TGTGCCAGCAGGAGGGAGGATCAGCCCCAGCATTTT,CASRREDQPQHF
-,TRBD1,TRBJ1-5,TRBV30,TGTGCCTGGAGTGTTAGGACAGGGGGTAGCAATCAGCCCCAGCATTTT,CAWSVRTGGSNQPQHF
-,-,TRBJ2-3,TRBV5-1,TGCGCCAGCAGCCCGGACACCCACGGGACGCAGTATTTT,CASSPDTHGTQYF
-,TRBD2,TRBJ2-7,TRBV28,TGTGCCAGCAGTCCATGGGGACTAGCGGGAGGAACGTACGAGCAGTACTTC,CASSPWGLAGGTYEQYF
-,-,TRBJ2-1,TRBV6-9,TGTGCCAGCAACCTACCCCCCCCGATAAAAGAGGGCGAGCAGTTCTTC,CASNLPPPIKEGEQFF
-,-,TRBJ2-3,TRBV11-2,TGTGCCAGCAGCGCAAACGGGAGAAGCACAGATACGCAGTATTTT,CASSANGRSTDTQYF
-,TRBD1,TRBJ1-4,TRBV5-1,TGCGCCAGCAGCTTGGACGGGACAGGGAATGAAAAACTGTTTTTT,CASSLDGTGNEKLFF
-,-,TRBJ2-7,TRBV5-4,TGTGCCAGCAGCCAGAACAGGGCCTCCTACGAGCAGTACTTC,CASSQNRASYEQYF